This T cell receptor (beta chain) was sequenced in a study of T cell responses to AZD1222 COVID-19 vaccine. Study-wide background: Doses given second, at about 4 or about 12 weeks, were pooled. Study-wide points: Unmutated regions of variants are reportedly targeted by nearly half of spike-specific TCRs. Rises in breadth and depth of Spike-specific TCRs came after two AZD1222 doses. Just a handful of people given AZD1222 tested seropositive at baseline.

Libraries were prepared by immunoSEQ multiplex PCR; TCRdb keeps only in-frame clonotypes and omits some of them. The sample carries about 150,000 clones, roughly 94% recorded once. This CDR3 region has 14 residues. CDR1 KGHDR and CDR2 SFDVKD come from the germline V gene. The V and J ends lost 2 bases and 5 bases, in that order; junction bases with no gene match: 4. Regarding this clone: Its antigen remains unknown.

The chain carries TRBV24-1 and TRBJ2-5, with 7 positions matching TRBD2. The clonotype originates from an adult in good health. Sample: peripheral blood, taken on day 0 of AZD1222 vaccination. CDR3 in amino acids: CATSDWTSSETQYF. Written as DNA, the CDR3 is TGTGCCACCAGTGATTGGACTAGTTCTGAGACCCAGTACTTC.